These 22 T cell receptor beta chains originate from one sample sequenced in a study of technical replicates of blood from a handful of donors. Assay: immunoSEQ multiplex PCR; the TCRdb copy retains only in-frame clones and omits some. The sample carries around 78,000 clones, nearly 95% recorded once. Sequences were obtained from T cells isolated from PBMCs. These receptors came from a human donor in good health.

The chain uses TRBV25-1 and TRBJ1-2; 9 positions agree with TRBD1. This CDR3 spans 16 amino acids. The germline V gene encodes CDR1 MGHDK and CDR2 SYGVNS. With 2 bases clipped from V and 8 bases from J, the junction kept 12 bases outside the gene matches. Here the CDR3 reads CASSEPGGQGALGYTF. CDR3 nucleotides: TGTGCCAGCAGTGAACCCGGGGGACAGGGAGCCTTGGGCTACACCTTC.

The CDR3 sequence is CAISDVGQQMNTEAFF. The DNA for the CDR3 is TGTGCCATCAGTGACGTGGGACAACAGATGAACACTGAAGCTTTCTTT. J is TRBJ1-1 and V is TRBV10-3; possibly TRBD1 for D (6 bases). The V gene's germline CDR1 is ENHRY and CDR2 SYGVKD. There are 16 residues in the CDR3. The germline V and J ends were trimmed by 3 bases and 0 bases, with 14 bases remaining between them.

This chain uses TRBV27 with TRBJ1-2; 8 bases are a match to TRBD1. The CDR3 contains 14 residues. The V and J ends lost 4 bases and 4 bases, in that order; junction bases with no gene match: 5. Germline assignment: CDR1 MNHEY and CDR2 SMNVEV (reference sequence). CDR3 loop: CASSSDREGYGYTF. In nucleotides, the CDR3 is TGTGCCAGCAGTTCGGACAGGGAGGGCTATGGCTACACCTTC.

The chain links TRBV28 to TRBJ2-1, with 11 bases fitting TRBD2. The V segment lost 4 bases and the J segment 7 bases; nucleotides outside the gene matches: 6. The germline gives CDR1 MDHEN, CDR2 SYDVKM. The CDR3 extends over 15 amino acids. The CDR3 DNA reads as TGTGCCAGCAGTTCCCTAGCGGGAGGTAGAAATGAGCAGTTCTTC. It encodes CASSSLAGGRNEQFF.

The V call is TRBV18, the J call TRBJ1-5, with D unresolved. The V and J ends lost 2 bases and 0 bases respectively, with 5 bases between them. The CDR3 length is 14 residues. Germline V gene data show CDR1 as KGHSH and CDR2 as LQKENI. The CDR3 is CASSPEASNQPQHF. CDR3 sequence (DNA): TGTGCCAGCTCACCAGAGGCTAGCAATCAGCCCCAGCATTTT. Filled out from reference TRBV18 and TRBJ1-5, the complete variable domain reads NAGVMQNPRHLVRRRGQEARLRCSPMKGHSHVYWYRQLPEEGLKFMVYLQKENIIDESGMPKERFSAEFPKEGPSILRIQQVVRGDSAAYFCASSPEASNQPQHFGDGTRLSIL.

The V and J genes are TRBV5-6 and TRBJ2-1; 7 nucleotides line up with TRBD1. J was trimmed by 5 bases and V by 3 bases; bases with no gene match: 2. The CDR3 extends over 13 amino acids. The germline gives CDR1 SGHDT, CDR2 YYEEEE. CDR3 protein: CASSWTGNNEQFF. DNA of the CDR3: TGTGCCAGCAGCTGGACAGGAAACAATGAGCAGTTCTTC.

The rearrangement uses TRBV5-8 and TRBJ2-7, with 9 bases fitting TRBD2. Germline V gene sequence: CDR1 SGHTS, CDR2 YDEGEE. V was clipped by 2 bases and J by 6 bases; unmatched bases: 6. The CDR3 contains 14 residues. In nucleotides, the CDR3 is TGTGCCAGCAGCTTCGCGGGAGGGCCGGGCGAGCAGTACTTC. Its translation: CASSFAGGPGEQYF.

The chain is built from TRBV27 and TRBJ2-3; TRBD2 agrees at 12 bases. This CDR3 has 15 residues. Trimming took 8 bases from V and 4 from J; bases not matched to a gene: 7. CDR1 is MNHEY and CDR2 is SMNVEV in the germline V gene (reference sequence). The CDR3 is CASSRTSGVPDTQYF. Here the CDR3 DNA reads TGTGCCAGCTCCCGGACTAGCGGGGTCCCAGATACGCAGTATTTT.

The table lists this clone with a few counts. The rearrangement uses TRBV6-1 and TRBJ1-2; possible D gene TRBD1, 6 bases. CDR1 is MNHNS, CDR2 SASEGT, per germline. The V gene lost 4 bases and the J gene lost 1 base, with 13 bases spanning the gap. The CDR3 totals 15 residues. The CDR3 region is CASSGRTAGNYGYTF. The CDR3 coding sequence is TGTGCCAGCAGTGGTAGGACAGCCGGTAACTATGGCTACACCTTC.

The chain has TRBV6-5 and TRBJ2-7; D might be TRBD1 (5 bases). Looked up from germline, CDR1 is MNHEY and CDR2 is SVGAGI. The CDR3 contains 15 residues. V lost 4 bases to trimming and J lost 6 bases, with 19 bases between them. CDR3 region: CASSLTEPQGFEQYF. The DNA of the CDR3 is TGTGCCAGCAGTTTAACCGAACCTCAGGGATTCGAGCAGTACTTC.

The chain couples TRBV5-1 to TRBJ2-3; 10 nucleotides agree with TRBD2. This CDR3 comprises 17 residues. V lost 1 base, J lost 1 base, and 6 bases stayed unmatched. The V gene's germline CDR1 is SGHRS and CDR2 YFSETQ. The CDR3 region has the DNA TGCGCCAGCAGCTTGCGAGCGGGAGGGCCCGGCACAGATACGCAGTATTTT. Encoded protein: CASSLRAGGPGTDTQYF.

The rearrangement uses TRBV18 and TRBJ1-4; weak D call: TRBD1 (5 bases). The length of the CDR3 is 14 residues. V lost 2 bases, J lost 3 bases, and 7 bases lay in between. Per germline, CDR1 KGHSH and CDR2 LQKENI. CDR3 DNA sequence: TGTGCCAGCTCACCATCAGGGTCTAATGAAAAACTGTTTTTT. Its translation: CASSPSGSNEKLFF.

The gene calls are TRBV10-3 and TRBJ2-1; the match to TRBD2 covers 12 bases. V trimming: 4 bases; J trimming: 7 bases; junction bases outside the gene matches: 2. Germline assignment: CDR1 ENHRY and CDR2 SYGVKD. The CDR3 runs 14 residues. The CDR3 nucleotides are TGTGCCATCAGTGGGGGGACTAGCGGGAATGAGCAGTTCTTC. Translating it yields CAISGGTSGNEQFF.

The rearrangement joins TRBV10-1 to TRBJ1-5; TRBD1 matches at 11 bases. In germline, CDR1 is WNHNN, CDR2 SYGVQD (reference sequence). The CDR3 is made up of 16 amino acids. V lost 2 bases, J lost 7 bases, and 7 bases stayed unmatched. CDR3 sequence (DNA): TGCGCCAGCAGTGAGAGGCGGGACAGGGGGATGCAGCCCCAGCATTTT. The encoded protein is CASSERRDRGMQPQHF.

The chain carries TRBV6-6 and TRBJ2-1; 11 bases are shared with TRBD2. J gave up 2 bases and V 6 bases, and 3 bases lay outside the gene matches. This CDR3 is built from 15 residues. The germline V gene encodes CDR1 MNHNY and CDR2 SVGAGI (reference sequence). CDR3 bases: TGTGCCAGCAGACTTAGCGGGGGGGCCTACAATGAGCAGTTCTTC. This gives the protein CASRLSGGAYNEQFF.

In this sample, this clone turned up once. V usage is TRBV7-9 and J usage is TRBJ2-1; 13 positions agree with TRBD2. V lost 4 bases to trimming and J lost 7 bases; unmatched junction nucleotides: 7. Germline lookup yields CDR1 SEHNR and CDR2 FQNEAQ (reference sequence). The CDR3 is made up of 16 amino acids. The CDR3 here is CASSWAGLAGKNEQFF. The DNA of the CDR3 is TGTGCCAGCAGCTGGGCGGGACTAGCGGGAAAGAATGAGCAGTTCTTC.

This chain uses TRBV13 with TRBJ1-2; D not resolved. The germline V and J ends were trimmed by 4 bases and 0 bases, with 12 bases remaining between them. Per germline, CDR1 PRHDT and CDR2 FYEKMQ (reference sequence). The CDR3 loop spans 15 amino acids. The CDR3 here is CASSWVGPANYGYTF. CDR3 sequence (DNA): TGTGCCAGCAGCTGGGTGGGCCCAGCTAACTATGGCTACACCTTC.

CDR3 DNA: TGTGCCATCCAGCGGGAGTCTCCTGATACGCAGTATTTT. It specifies CAIQRESPDTQYF. This chain uses TRBV6-1 with TRBJ2-3; 8 positions agree with TRBD2. The CDR3 covers 13 residues. The junction had 9 bases not matched to a gene; V was cut back by 10 bases and J by 6 bases. Germline V gene sequence: CDR1 MNHNS, CDR2 SASEGT.

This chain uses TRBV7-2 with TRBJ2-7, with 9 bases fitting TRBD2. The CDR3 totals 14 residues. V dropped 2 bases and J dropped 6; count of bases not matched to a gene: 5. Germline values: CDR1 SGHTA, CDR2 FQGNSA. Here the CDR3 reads CASSLRAGGREQYF. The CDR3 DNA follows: TGTGCCAGCAGCTTAAGAGCGGGGGGACGCGAGCAGTACTTC.

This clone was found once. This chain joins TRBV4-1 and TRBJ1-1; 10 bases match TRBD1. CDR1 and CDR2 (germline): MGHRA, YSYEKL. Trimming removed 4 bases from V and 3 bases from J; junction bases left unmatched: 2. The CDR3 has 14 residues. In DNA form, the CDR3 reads TGCGCCAGCAGCCTGGGACAGGGGTACACTGAAGCTTTCTTT. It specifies CASSLGQGYTEAFF.

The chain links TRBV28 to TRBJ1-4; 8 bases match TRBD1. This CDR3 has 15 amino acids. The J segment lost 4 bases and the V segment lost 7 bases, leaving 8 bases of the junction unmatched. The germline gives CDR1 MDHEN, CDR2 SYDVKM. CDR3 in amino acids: CASTSRTGYNEKLFF. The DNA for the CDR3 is TGTGCCAGCACTTCACGGACAGGGTATAATGAAAAACTGTTTTTT.

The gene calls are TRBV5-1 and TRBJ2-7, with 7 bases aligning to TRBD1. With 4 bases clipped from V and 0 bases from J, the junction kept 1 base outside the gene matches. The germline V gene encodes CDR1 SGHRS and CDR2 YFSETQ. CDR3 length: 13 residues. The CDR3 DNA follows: TGCGCCAGCAGCACAGGGGCCTCCTACGAGCAGTACTTC. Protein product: CASSTGASYEQYF.